The text below deals with one TCR beta chain. Its antigen remains unknown. The PCR ran on 60 Vbeta and 13 Jbeta primers. Measured with immunoSEQ multiplex PCR; TCRdb has only the in-frame clones, and not every one. The sample records some 85,000 clones, around three quarters being singletons. This sample stems from a study of cytomegalovirus exposure and HLA in healthy donors. Broader study findings: The productive fraction for most TCR beta V segments was about 87% or about 30% in an earlier analysis.

This TCR was sampled from a male donor in good health and CMV-seronegative. Sequencing input: PBMCs.

CDR3 sequence: CAITRTGEETQYF. The CDR3 nucleotides read TGTGCCATCACCCGGACAGGGGAGGAGACCCAGTACTTC. The chain carries TRBV10-3 and TRBJ2-5; 9 bases match TRBD1. There are 13 residues in the CDR3. Germline CDR1 and CDR2: ENHRY and SYGVKD. Losses at the gene ends were 7 bases for V and 5 bases for J; bases not matched to a gene: 5.